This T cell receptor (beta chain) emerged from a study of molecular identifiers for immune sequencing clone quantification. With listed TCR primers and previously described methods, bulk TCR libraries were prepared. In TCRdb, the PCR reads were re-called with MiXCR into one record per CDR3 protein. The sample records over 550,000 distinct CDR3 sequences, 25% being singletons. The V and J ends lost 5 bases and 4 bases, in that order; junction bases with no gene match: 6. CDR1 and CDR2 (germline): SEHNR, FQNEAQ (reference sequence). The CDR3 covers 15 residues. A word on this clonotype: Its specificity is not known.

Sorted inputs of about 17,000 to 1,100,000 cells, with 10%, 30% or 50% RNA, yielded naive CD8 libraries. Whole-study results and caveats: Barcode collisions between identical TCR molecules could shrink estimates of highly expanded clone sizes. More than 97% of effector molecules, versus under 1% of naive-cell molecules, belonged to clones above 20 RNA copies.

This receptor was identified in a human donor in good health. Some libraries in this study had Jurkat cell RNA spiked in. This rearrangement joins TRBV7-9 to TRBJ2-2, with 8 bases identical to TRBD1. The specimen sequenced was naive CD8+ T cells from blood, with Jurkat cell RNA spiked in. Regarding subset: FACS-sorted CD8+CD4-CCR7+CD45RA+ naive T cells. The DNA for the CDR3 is TGTGCCAGCAGCCCCCGACAGGGGAGCACCGGGGAGCTGTTTTTT. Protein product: CASSPRQGSTGELFF.